This is a list of T cell receptor beta chains from one sample in a study of T cells after yellow fever vaccination. TCRdb re-called the 5' RACE reads through MiXCR, storing one row per CDR3 protein. The sample yields a few hundred thousand distinct CDR3 sequences, roughly 8.3% seen once. Sequences were derived from PBMCs, sampled about 49 days after the first yellow fever vaccination. These receptors all stem from a man between 18 and 35 years old who received the YFV17D yellow fever vaccine. The CDR3 runs from the conserved cysteine through the conserved F or W. D genes are given only for firm matches. Not all rows give a size; the values are once, few, many and, for expanded clones, a class.

size: many; D: -; V: TRBV3-1; J: TRBJ2-3; CDR3: CASSQMDTQYF; DNA: TGTGCCAGCAGCCAAATGGATACGCAGTATTTT
size: -; D: -; V: TRBV7-2; J: TRBJ1-1; CDR3: CASSLAAAIGTEAFF; DNA: TGTGCCAGCAGCTTAGCAGCCGCCATCGGCACTGAAGCTTTCTTT
size: few; D: -; V: TRBV18; J: TRBJ2-7; CDR3: CASSPLVGGYEQYF; DNA: TGTGCCAGCTCACCCCTCGTGGGCGGGTACGAGCAGTACTTC
size: few; D: TRBD1; V: TRBV25-1; J: TRBJ1-6; CDR3: CASSESEDRASPLHF; DNA: TGTGCCAGCAGTGAATCCGAGGACAGGGCCTCACCCCTCCACTTT
size: -; D: TRBD1; V: TRBV3-1; J: TRBJ1-2; CDR3: CASSQTGRGYTF; DNA: TGTGCCAGCAGCCAGACAGGGAGGGGCTACACCTTC
size: few; D: -; V: TRBV7-2; J: TRBJ1-5; CDR3: CASSFGLGSNQPQHF; DNA: TGTGCCAGCAGCTTCGGCTTGGGGAGCAATCAGCCCCAGCATTTT
size: few; D: TRBD1; V: TRBV28; J: TRBJ2-4; CDR3: CASSLTTEGGIAKNIQYF; DNA: TGTGCCAGCAGCCTAACTACAGAAGGGGGCATTGCCAAAAACATTCAGTACTTC
size: many; D: -; V: TRBV20-1; J: TRBJ1-2; CDR3: CSAGSTGNSGYTF; DNA: TGCAGTGCTGGATCAACAGGGAACAGTGGCTACACCTTC
size: few; D: -; V: TRBV7-9; J: TRBJ2-7; CDR3: CASSPQGPYEQYF; DNA: TGTGCCAGCAGCCCACAGGGACCCTACGAGCAGTACTTC
size: few; D: -; V: TRBV14; J: TRBJ1-1; CDR3: CASSQVELNTEAFF; DNA: TGTGCCAGCAGCCAAGTGGAGCTGAACACTGAAGCTTTCTTT
size: many; D: -; V: TRBV5-1; J: TRBJ2-3; CDR3: CASGDSGSGTDTQYF; DNA: TGCGCCAGCGGGGACTCCGGATCGGGCACAGATACGCAGTATTTT
size: -; D: TRBD1; V: TRBV4-2; J: TRBJ1-1; CDR3: CASSQDYTQGVNGAFF; DNA: TGTGCCAGCAGCCAAGATTATACACAGGGGGTTAACGGAGCTTTCTTT
size: few; D: TRBD1; V: TRBV12-3/TRBV12-4; J: TRBJ1-6; CDR3: CASSLGDRTDSPLHF; DNA: TGTGCCAGCAGTTTAGGGGACAGGACGGATTCACCCCTCCACTTT
size: -; D: TRBD1; V: TRBV4-3; J: TRBJ2-7; CDR3: CASSQDRDRGGFEQYF; DNA: TGCGCCAGCAGCCAAGATAGGGACAGGGGCGGGTTCGAGCAGTACTTC
size: few; D: -; V: TRBV7-8; J: TRBJ2-5; CDR3: CASSPSTVLEETQYF; DNA: TGTGCCAGCAGCCCAAGCACCGTCCTGGAAGAGACCCAGTACTTC
size: few; D: TRBD1; V: TRBV5-4; J: TRBJ1-1; CDR3: CASSFNRGGGTEAFF; DNA: TGTGCCAGCAGCTTCAACAGGGGAGGGGGCACTGAAGCTTTCTTT
size: -; D: -; V: TRBV6-5; J: TRBJ2-2; CDR3: CASSYSRLNTGELFF; DNA: TGTGCCAGCAGTTACTCCAGGCTGAACACCGGGGAGCTGTTTTTT
size: few; D: -; V: TRBV7-6; J: TRBJ2-7; CDR3: CASSRLPGTQAPYEQYF; DNA: TGTGCCAGCAGCCGACTTCCCGGGACCCAGGCCCCCTACGAGCAGTACTTC
size: -; D: -; V: TRBV11-2; J: TRBJ1-1; CDR3: CASSLDLGLGVNTEAFF; DNA: TGTGCCAGCAGCTTAGATCTCGGGTTGGGCGTGAACACTGAAGCTTTCTTT
size: -; D: -; V: TRBV18; J: TRBJ2-5; CDR3: CASSPPVGYETQYF; DNA: TGTGCCAGCTCACCACCGGTGGGGTACGAGACCCAGTACTTC
size: -; D: -; V: TRBV9; J: TRBJ2-7; CDR3: CASSVAPSSYEQYF; DNA: TGTGCCAGCAGCGTAGCGCCGAGCTCCTACGAGCAGTACTTC
size: few; D: -; V: TRBV7-2; J: TRBJ2-1; CDR3: CASSSRTVSYNEQFF; DNA: TGTGCCAGCAGCTCTCGGACGGTATCCTACAATGAGCAGTTCTTC
size: few; D: -; V: TRBV28; J: TRBJ2-6; CDR3: CAGSGALGANVLTF; DNA: TGTGCCGGGTCGGGGGCCCTCGGGGCCAACGTCCTGACTTTC
size: -; D: -; V: TRBV6-2/TRBV6-3; J: TRBJ2-1; CDR3: CASARFGGRDEQFF; DNA: TGTGCCAGCGCTCGATTCGGGGGTCGGGATGAGCAGTTCTTC
size: few; D: TRBD1; V: TRBV7-2; J: TRBJ1-2; CDR3: CASSWGGTGGNYGYTF; DNA: TGTGCCAGCAGCTGGGGGGGGACAGGGGGGAACTATGGCTACACCTTC
size: -; D: -; V: TRBV6-2/TRBV6-3; J: TRBJ2-3; CDR3: CASSWDSYTDTQYF; DNA: TGTGCCAGCAGTTGGGACTCCTACACAGATACGCAGTATTTT
size: -; D: TRBD2; V: TRBV18; J: TRBJ2-3; CDR3: CASSPAPPAGAGDTQYF; DNA: TGTGCCAGCTCACCAGCCCCCCCAGCGGGGGCAGGAGATACGCAGTATTTT
size: -; D: -; V: TRBV18; J: TRBJ2-2; CDR3: CASSPAGLNTGELFF; DNA: TGTGCCAGCTCACCAGCGGGGCTCAACACCGGGGAGCTGTTTTTT
size: many; D: -; V: TRBV6-1; J: TRBJ2-2; CDR3: CASRSIGGRNTGELFF; DNA: TGTGCCAGCAGAAGTATCGGGGGGCGGAACACCGGGGAGCTGTTTTTT
size: -; D: TRBD1; V: TRBV11-2; J: TRBJ1-3; CDR3: CASSLRTGLDTIYF; DNA: TGTGCCAGCAGCCTCCGGACAGGGTTAGACACCATATATTTT
size: few; D: -; V: TRBV18; J: TRBJ2-1; CDR3: CASSPIGDPDNEQFF; DNA: TGTGCCAGCTCACCTATAGGGGATCCCGACAATGAGCAGTTCTTC
size: few; D: -; V: TRBV20-1; J: TRBJ2-3; CDR3: CSARLASTDTQYF; DNA: TGCAGTGCTAGGCTAGCTTCCACAGATACGCAGTATTTT
size: -; D: -; V: TRBV14; J: TRBJ2-5; CDR3: CASSQEFGLGQETQYF; DNA: TGTGCCAGCAGCCAAGAGTTTGGGTTGGGACAAGAGACCCAGTACTTC
size: many; D: -; V: TRBV7-2; J: TRBJ1-2; CDR3: CASSFSFSGNYGYTF; DNA: TGTGCCAGCAGCTTTTCATTTTCAGGGAACTATGGCTACACCTTC
size: few; D: TRBD2; V: TRBV7-2; J: TRBJ2-2; CDR3: CASSPGLGNTGELFF; DNA: TGTGCCAGCAGCCCAGGACTAGGGAACACCGGGGAGCTGTTTTTT
size: few; D: -; V: TRBV29-1; J: TRBJ1-1; CDR3: CSVAPAGAEAFF; DNA: TGCAGCGTCGCCCCCGCAGGCGCTGAAGCTTTCTTT
size: -; D: -; V: TRBV27; J: TRBJ2-7; CDR3: CASSFGEEYEQYF; DNA: TGTGCCAGCAGTTTTGGCGAGGAGTACGAGCAGTACTTC
size: few; D: TRBD2; V: TRBV5-1; J: TRBJ2-7; CDR3: CASSSAGTSGSYEQYF; DNA: TGCGCCAGCAGCTCTGCCGGGACTAGCGGCTCCTACGAGCAGTACTTC
size: -; D: -; V: TRBV5-1; J: TRBJ1-1; CDR3: CASIKGTEAFF; DNA: TGCGCCAGCATTAAGGGGACGGAAGCTTTCTTT
size: few; D: TRBD1; V: TRBV5-5; J: TRBJ1-1; CDR3: CASSFTPWTGRNTEAFF; DNA: TGTGCCAGCAGCTTCACCCCTTGGACAGGGCGGAACACTGAAGCTTTCTTT